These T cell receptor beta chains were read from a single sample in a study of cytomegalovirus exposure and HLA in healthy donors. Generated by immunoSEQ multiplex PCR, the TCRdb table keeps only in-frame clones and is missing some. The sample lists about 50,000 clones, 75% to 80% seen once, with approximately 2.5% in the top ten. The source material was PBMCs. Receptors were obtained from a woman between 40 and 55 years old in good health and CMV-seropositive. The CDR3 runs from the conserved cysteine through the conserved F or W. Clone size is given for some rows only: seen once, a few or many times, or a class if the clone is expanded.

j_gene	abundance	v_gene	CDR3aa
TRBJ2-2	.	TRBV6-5	CASSYGLPNTGELFF
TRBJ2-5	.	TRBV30	CAWAGRQAGQQETQYF
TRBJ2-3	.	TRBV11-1	CASSLLSGGADTQYF
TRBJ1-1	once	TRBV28	CASIDSWSEAFF
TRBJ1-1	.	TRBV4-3	CASSQETGPGTEAFF
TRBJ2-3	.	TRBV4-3	CASSRSGRSSTDTQYF
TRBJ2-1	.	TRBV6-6	CASSYLGQGLNEQFF
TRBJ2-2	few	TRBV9	CASSVGQDTGELFF
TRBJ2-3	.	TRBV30	CAWSFLGDTQYF
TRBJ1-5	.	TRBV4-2	CASSPRTGNQPQHF
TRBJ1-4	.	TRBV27	CASSLQGWSNEKLFF
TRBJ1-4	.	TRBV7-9	CASSLGSLRAGTGNEKLFF
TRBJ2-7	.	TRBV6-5	CASSYRVGSYEQYF
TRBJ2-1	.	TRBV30	CAWSVGTSGLNEQFF
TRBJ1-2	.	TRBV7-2	CASIHLTAGSQDHGYTF
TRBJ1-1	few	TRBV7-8	CASSSSIWDRRSNTEAFF
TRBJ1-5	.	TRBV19	CASSHWEGDQPQHF
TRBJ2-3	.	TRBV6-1	CASSEDRGHTDTQYF
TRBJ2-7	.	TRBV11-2	CASSLEIQGYEQYF
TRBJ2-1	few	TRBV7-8	CASRGQGAGEQFF
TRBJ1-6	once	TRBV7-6	CASSLETIGDSPLHF
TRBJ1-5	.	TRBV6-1	CASREWQPQHF
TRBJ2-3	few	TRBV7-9	CASSPGDPTDTQYF
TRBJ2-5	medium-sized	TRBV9	CASSVEGAPETQYF
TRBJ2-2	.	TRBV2	CASNMPEDITSTGELFF
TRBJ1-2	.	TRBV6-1	CASGKGVGYGYTF
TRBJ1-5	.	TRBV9	CASSFGQRADQPQHF
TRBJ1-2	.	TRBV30	CAGFGGVYGYTF
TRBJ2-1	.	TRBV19	CASSQTSGGEQFF
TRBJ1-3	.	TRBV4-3	CASSQDRASSGNTIYF
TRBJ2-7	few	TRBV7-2	CASSLGGVNEQYF
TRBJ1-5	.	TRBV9	CASSVSGAGNQPQHF
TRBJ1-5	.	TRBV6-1	CASSGDRRNQPQHF
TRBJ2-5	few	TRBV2	CASSEGTTQETQYF
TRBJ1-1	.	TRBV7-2	CASSLSPGQGRREAFF
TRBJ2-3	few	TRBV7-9	CASSLGGGADTQYF
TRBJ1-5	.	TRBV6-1	CASSDLQGLYQPQHF
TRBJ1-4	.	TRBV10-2	CASSEGAGGVEKLFF
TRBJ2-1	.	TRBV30	CAWEIRNSLYNEQFF
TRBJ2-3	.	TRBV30	CAWSPGTSGTTDTQYF
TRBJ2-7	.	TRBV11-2	CASSLGASGTYEQYF
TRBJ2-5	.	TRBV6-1	CASSEPRGGAETQYF
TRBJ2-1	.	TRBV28	CASGSGGDLGDEQFF
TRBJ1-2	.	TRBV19	CASKTGSYGYTF
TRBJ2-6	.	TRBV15	CATSRDSGGANVLTF